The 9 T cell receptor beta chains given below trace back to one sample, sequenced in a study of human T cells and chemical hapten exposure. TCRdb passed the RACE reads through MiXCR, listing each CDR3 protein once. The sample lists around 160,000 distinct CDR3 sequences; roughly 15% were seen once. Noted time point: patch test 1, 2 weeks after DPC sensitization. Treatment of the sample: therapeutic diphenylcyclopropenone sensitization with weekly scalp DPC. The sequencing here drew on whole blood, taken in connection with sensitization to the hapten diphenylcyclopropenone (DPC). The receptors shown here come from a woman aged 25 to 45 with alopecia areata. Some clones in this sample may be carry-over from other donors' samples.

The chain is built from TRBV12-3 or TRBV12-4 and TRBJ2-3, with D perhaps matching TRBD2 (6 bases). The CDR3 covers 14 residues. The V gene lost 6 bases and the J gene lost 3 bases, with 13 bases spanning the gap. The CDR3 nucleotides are TGTGCCAGCAGGTCTAGCGAGGGGACAGATACGCAGTATTTT. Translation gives CASRSSEGTDTQYF.

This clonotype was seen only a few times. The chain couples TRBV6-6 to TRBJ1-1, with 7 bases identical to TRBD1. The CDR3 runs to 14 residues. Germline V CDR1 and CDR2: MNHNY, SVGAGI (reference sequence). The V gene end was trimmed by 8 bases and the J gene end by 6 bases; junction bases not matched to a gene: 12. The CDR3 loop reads CASAQQGTVPEAFF. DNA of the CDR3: TGTGCCAGCGCCCAACAGGGGACGGTTCCTGAAGCTTTCTTT.

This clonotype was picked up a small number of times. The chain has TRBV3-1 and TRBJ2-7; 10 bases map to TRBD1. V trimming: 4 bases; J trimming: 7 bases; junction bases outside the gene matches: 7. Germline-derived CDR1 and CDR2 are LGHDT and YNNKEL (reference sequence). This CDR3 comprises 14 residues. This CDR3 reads CASSPPGTGDEQYF. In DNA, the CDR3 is TGTGCCAGCAGCCCCCCCGGGACAGGGGATGAGCAGTACTTC.

The CDR3 region has the DNA TGTGCCAGCAGTGAAGCAAGGGGGCAGGGTCAGCCCCAGCATTTT. Encoded protein: CASSEARGQGQPQHF. The J gene is TRBJ1-5, the V gene TRBV6-1; TRBD1 matches 7 bases. Germline lookup yields CDR1 MNHNS and CDR2 SASEGT. The J segment lost 6 bases and the V segment lost 0 bases, leaving 5 bases of the junction unmatched. CDR3 size: 15 residues.

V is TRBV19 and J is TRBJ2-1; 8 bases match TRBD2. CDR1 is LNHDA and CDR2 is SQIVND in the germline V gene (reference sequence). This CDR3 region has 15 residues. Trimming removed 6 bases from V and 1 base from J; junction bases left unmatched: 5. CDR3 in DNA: TGTGCCAGTAGAAGCGGGAGAGAATCCTACAATGAGCAGTTCTTC. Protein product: CASRSGRESYNEQFF.

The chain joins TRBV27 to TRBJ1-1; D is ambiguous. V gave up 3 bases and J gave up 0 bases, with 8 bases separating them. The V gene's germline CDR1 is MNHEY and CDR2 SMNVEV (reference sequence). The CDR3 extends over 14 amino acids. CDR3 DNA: TGTGCCAGCAGTTTGGACCGGATGAACACTGAAGCTTTCTTT. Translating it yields CASSLDRMNTEAFF.

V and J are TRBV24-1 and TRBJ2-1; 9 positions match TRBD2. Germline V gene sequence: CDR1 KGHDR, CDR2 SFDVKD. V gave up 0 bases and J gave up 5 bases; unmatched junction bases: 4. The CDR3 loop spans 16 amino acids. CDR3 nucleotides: TGTGCCACCAGTGATTTGCGGCGGGAGGGTCACAATGAGCAGTTCTTC. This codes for CATSDLRREGHNEQFF.

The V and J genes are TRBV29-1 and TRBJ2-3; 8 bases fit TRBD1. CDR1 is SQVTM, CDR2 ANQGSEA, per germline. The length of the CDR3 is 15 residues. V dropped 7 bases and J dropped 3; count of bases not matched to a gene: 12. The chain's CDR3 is CSASTGGVGTDTQYF. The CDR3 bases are TGCAGCGCCTCAACAGGGGGAGTTGGTACAGATACGCAGTATTTT.

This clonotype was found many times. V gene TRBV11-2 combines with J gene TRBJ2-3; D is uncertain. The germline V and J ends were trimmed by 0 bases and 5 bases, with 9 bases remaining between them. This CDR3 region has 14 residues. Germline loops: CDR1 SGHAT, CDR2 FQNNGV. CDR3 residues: CASSLDRMGDTQYF. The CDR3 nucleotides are TGTGCCAGCAGCTTAGATAGAATGGGAGATACGCAGTATTTT. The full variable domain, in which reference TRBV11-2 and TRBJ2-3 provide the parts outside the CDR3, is EAGVAQSPRYKIIEKRQSVAFWCNPISGHATLYWYQQILGQGPKLLIQFQNNGVVDDSQLPKDRFSAERLKGVDSTLKIQPAKLEDSAVYLCASSLDRMGDTQYFGPGTRLTVL.